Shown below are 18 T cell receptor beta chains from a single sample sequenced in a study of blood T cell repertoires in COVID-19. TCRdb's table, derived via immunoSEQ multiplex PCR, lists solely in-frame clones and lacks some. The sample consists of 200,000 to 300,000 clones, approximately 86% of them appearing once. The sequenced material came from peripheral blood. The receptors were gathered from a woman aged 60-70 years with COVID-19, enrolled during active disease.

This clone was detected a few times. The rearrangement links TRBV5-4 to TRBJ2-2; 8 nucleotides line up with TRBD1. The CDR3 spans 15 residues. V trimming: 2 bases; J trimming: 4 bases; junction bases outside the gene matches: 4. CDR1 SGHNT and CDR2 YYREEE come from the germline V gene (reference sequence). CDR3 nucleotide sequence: TGTGCCAGCAGCTTAAACAGGGGGAGCACCGGGGAGCTGTTTTTT. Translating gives CASSLNRGSTGELFF.

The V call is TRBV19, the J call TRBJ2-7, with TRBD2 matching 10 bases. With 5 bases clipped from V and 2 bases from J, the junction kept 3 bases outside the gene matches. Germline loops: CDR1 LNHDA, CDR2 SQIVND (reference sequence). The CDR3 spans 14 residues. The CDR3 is CASSRLAGAYEQYF. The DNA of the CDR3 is TGTGCCAGTAGTCGGCTAGCGGGGGCCTACGAGCAGTACTTC.

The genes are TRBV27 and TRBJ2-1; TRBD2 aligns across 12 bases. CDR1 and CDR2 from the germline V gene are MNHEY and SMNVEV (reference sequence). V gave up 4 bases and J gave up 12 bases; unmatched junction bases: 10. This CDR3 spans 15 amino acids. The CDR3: CASSSPTSGRPGQFF. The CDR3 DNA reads TGTGCCAGCAGTTCGCCGACTAGCGGGAGACCTGGGCAGTTCTTC.

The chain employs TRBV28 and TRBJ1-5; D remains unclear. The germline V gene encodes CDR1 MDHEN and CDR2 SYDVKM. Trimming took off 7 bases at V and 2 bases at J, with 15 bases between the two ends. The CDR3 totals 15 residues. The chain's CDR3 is CASTPEGGGNQPQHF. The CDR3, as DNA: TGTGCCAGCACCCCCGAAGGAGGTGGCAATCAGCCCCAGCATTTT.

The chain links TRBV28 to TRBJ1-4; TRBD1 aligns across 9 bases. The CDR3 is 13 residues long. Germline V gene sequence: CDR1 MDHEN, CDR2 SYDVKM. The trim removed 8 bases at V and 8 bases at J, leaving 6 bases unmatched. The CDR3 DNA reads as TGTGCCAGCGTGGACAGGGGTAAGGAAAAACTGTTTTTT. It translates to CASVDRGKEKLFF. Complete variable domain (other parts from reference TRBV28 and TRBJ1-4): DVKVTQSSRYLVKRTGEKVFLECVQDMDHENMFWYRQDPGLGLRLIYFSYDVKMKEKGDIPEGYSVSREKKERFSLILESASTNQTSMYLCASVDRGKEKLFFGSGTQLSVL.

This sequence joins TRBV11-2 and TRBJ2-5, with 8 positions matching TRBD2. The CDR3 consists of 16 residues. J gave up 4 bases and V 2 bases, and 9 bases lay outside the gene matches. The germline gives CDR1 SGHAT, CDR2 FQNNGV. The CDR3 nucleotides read TGTGCCAGCAGCTTATCGGTCGGGAGGGTACCAGAGACCCAGTACTTC. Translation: CASSLSVGRVPETQYF. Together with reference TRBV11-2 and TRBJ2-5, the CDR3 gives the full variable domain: EAGVAQSPRYKIIEKRQSVAFWCNPISGHATLYWYQQILGQGPKLLIQFQNNGVVDDSQLPKDRFSAERLKGVDSTLKIQPAKLEDSAVYLCASSLSVGRVPETQYFGPGTRLLVL.

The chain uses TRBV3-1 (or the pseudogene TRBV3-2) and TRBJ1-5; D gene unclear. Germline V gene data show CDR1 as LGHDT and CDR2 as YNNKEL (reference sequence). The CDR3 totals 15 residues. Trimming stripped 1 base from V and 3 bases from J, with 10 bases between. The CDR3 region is CASSQGRVVNQPQHF. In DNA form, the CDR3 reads TGTGCCAGCAGCCAAGGGAGGGTTGTCAATCAGCCCCAGCATTTT.

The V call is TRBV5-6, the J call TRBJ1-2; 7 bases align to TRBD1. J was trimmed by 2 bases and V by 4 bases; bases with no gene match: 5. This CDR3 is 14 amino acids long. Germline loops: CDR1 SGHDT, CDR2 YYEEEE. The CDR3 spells CASSPWDSNYGYTF. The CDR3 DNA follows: TGTGCCAGCAGCCCATGGGACAGCAACTATGGCTACACCTTC.

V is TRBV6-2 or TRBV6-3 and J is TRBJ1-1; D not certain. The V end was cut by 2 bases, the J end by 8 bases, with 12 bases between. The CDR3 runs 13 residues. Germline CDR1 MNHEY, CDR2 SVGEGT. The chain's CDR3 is CASSYVRGLEAFF. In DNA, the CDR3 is TGTGCCAGCAGTTACGTCAGAGGGTTAGAAGCTTTCTTT.

The CDR3 region has the DNA TGTGCCAGCTCACCAACTAGCAGCTACAATGAGCAGTTCTTC. Amino acids: CASSPTSSYNEQFF. V and J are TRBV18 and TRBJ2-1, with D perhaps matching TRBD2 (6 bases). CDR1 and CDR2 (germline): KGHSH, LQKENI. Trimming cost V 2 bases and J 3 bases, with 8 bases left between them. The CDR3 is made up of 14 amino acids.

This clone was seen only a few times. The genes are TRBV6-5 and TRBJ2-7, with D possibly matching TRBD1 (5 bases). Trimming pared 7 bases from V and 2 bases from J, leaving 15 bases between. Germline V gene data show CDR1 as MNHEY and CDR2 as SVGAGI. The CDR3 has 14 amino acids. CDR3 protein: CASTRQWGTYEQYF. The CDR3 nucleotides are TGTGCCAGCACTCGACAGTGGGGAACCTACGAGCAGTACTTC.

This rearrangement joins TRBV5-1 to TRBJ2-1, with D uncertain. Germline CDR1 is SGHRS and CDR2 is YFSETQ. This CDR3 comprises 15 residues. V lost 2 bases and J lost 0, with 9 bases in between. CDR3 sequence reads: CASSLEQSSYNEQFF. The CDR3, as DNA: TGCGCCAGCAGCTTAGAACAGAGCTCCTACAATGAGCAGTTCTTC.

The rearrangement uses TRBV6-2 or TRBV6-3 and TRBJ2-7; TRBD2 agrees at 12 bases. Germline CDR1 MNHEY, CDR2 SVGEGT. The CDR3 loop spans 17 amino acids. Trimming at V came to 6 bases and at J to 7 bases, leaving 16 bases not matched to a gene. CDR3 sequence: CASSPLTSGRRDGEQYF. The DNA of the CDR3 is TGTGCCAGCAGCCCCCTCACTAGCGGGAGGCGGGATGGGGAGCAGTACTTC.

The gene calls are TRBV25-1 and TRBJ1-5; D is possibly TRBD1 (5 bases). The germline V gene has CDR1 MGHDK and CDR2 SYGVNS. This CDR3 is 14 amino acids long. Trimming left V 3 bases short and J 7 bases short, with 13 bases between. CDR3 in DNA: TGTGCCAGCAGTGAGCAGGGATTCGGGCAGCCCCAGCATTTT. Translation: CASSEQGFGQPQHF. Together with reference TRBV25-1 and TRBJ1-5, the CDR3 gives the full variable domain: EADIYQTPRYLVIGTGKKITLECSQTMGHDKMYWYQQDPGMELHLIHYSYGVNSTEKGDLSSESTVSRIRTEHFPLTLESARPSHTSQYLCASSEQGFGQPQHFGDGTRLSIL.

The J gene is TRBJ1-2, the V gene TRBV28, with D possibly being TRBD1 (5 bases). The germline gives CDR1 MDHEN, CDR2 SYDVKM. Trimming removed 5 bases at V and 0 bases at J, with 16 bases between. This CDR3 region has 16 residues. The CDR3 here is CASSLGPIRANYGYTF. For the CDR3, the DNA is TGTGCCAGCAGTCTGGGGCCCATCCGGGCTAACTATGGCTACACCTTC.

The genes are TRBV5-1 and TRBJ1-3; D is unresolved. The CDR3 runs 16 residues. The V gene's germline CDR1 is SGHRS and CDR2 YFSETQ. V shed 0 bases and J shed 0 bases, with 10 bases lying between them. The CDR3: CASSLGLANSGNTIYF. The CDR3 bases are TGCGCCAGCAGCTTGGGCCTTGCGAACTCTGGAAACACCATATATTTT.

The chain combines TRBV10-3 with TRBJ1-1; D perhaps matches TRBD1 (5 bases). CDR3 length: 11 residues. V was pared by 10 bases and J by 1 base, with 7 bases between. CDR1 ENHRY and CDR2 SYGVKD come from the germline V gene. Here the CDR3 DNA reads TGTGCCACTACAGGGAACACTGAAGCTTTCTTT. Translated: CATTGNTEAFF.

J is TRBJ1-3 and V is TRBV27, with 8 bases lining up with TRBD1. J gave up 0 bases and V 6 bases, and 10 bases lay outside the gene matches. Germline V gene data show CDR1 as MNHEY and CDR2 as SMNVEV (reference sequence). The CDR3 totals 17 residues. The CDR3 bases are TGTGCCAGCAGCACACGGGACAGGTGGCACTCTGGAAACACCATATATTTT. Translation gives CASSTRDRWHSGNTIYF.